Below are 21 T cell receptor beta chains sequenced from a single sample in a study of cytomegalovirus exposure and HLA in healthy donors. The PCR made use of 60 Vbeta and 13 Jbeta primers. The method was immunoSEQ multiplex PCR; TCRdb's version includes in-frame clones alone and lacks a portion of them. The sample shows 150,000 to 200,000 clones, 65% to 85% of them seen only once. Source material: PBMCs. These receptors all come from a man aged 50 to 59 in good health and CMV-seropositive.

This clone was seen only a few times. The chain has TRBV18 and TRBJ1-5, with 7 bases lining up with TRBD1. The CDR3 totals 13 residues. V lost 4 bases and J lost 5; bases outside the gene matches: 2. In germline, CDR1 is KGHSH, CDR2 LQKENI. This CDR3 reads CASSLTGDQPQHF. The DNA of the CDR3 is TGTGCCAGCTCACTTACAGGGGATCAGCCCCAGCATTTT.

This chain links TRBV7-9 with TRBJ1-3; a possible D gene is TRBD1 (5 bases). V shed 0 bases and J shed 0 bases, with 12 bases lying between them. The CDR3 extends over 17 amino acids. The germline gives CDR1 SEHNR, CDR2 FQNEAQ (reference sequence). CDR3 bases: TGTGCCAGCAGCTTAGCGGGGGGGTTCGGCTCTGGAAACACCATATATTTT. Translating gives CASSLAGGFGSGNTIYF.

This clone was observed once. Sequence at one end of the junction differs from germline and may be a read error. The chain links TRBV2 to TRBJ2-7, with TRBD1 as a possible D gene (6 bases). From germline, CDR1 is SNHLY and CDR2 FYNNEI. CDR3 size: 14 residues. The CDR3 DNA follows: TGTGCCGGCAGTGTGCAGGGGTCGGGGTACGAGCAGTACTTC. This translates into CAGSVQGSGYEQYF.

The chain employs TRBV6-5 and TRBJ2-2; TRBD2 aligns across 7 bases. This CDR3 comprises 14 residues. Trimming removed 6 bases from V and 5 bases from J; junction bases left unmatched: 6. Germline V CDR1 and CDR2: MNHEY, SVGAGI. The CDR3 bases are TGTGCCAGCAGGTCGACAGCGGGAACCGGGGAGCTGTTTTTT. This translates into CASRSTAGTGELFF.

The J gene is TRBJ2-2, the V gene TRBV30; D is uncertain. This CDR3 is 13 amino acids long. The V and J ends lost 2 bases and 4 bases respectively, with 8 bases between them. Germline V gene data show CDR1 as GTSNPN and CDR2 as SVGIG (reference sequence). CDR3 in amino acids: CAWSRSVTGELFF. CDR3 in DNA: TGTGCCTGGAGTCGATCAGTCACCGGGGAGCTGTTTTTT.

This clone was observed a handful of times. J is TRBJ2-7 and V is TRBV5-6; D might be TRBD2 (6 bases). CDR1 and CDR2 from the germline V gene are SGHDT and YYEEEE. This CDR3 contains 13 residues. Trimming stripped 4 bases from V and 13 bases from J, with 21 bases between. The CDR3, as DNA: TGTGCCAGCAGCCTAAAGGGACTCCAAGTGAAATACTTC. Protein sequence: CASSLKGLQVKYF.

The chain couples TRBV6-1 to TRBJ2-1; perhaps TRBD1 as D (7 bases). The CDR3 totals 15 residues. Germline CDR1 reads MNHNS; CDR2 reads SASEGT. Trimming took off 3 bases at V and 2 bases at J, with 11 bases between the two ends. The CDR3 here is CASSDRGVTYNEQFF. Here the CDR3 DNA reads TGTGCCAGCAGTGACAGGGGGGTAACCTACAATGAGCAGTTCTTC.

This clone was counted only a few times. This chain uses TRBV11-2 with TRBJ2-7; TRBD1 might be the D (5 bases). The germline V and J ends were trimmed by 4 bases and 3 bases, with 19 bases remaining between them. The CDR3 sequence is 16 residues long. The V gene's germline CDR1 is SGHAT and CDR2 FQNNGV. CDR3 sequence (DNA): TGTGCCAGCAGCTCCCGCCAGGGCGCTGCTGGCTACGAGCAGTACTTC. It yields the protein CASSSRQGAAGYEQYF. Based on the CDR3 plus reference TRBV11-2 and TRBJ2-7, the full variable domain is EAGVAQSPRYKIIEKRQSVAFWCNPISGHATLYWYQQILGQGPKLLIQFQNNGVVDDSQLPKDRFSAERLKGVDSTLKIQPAKLEDSAVYLCASSSRQGAAGYEQYFGPGTRLTVT.

This chain links TRBV5-1 with TRBJ2-1; 11 bases agree with TRBD2. Germline trimming cut 2 bases from V and 5 bases from J; bases unmatched to any gene: 6. The CDR3 contains 16 residues. CDR1 and CDR2 (germline): SGHRS, YFSETQ. The CDR3 coding sequence is TGCGCCAGCAGCTTCCCTAGCGGGGGGAACCACAATGAGCAGTTCTTC. Amino acid sequence: CASSFPSGGNHNEQFF.

J is TRBJ1-1 and V is TRBV5-1; D uncertain. The V end lost 1 base, the J end lost 11 bases, and 15 bases lay between the germline ends. The germline CDR1 and CDR2 sequences are SGHRS and YFSETQ. The CDR3 length is 13 residues. CDR3 DNA sequence: TGCGCCAGCAGCTTGACCGGGGTCAAAGTGGCTTTCTTT. Its protein product is CASSLTGVKVAFF.

The rearrangement joins TRBV11-2 to TRBJ2-1; D not certain. The V gene lost 0 bases and the J gene lost 4 bases, with 7 bases spanning the gap. From germline, CDR1 is SGHAT and CDR2 FQNNGV. This CDR3 has 14 amino acids. The CDR3 spells CASSLEMSYNEQFF. The CDR3 DNA reads TGTGCCAGCAGCTTAGAAATGAGTTACAATGAGCAGTTCTTC.

This chain links TRBV30 with TRBJ2-7, with 9 bases aligning to TRBD1. Germline values: CDR1 GTSNPN, CDR2 SVGIG (reference sequence). The V and J ends lost 0 bases and 5 bases, in that order; junction bases with no gene match: 8. The CDR3 is made up of 15 amino acids. The CDR3 sequence is CAWSVGDRVSDEQYF. CDR3 nucleotide sequence: TGTGCCTGGAGTGTAGGGGACAGGGTCTCTGACGAGCAGTACTTC.

This chain links TRBV7-6 with TRBJ2-1, with 7 bases matching TRBD2. The germline V gene encodes CDR1 SGHVS and CDR2 FNYEAQ. The CDR3 loop spans 13 amino acids. Germline trimming cut 4 bases from V and 8 bases from J; bases unmatched to any gene: 5. CDR3 nucleotide sequence: TGTGCCAGCAGCTCCCAGACTAGCTATGAGCAGTTCTTC. This codes for CASSSQTSYEQFF. The whole variable domain, filled in from reference TRBV7-6 and TRBJ2-1, reads GAGVSQSPRYKVTKRGQDVALRCDPISGHVSLYWYRQALGQGPEFLTYFNYEAQQDKSGLPNDRFSAERPEGSISTLTIQRTEQRDSAMYRCASSSQTSYEQFFGPGTRLTVL.

The chain joins TRBV2 to TRBJ1-4; D is possibly TRBD1 (6 bases). Trimming left V 7 bases short and J 4 bases short, with 10 bases between. From germline, CDR1 is SNHLY and CDR2 FYNNEI. This CDR3 contains 13 residues. The CDR3 nucleotides read TGTGCCAGCAAGGGGGAGGGTAATGAAAAACTGTTTTTT. It yields the protein CASKGEGNEKLFF.

V and J are TRBV18 and TRBJ1-2, with D maybe TRBD1 (6 bases). The CDR3 is 15 residues long. Trimming cost V 3 bases and J 0 bases, with 11 bases left between them. Germline CDR1 KGHSH, CDR2 LQKENI. This CDR3 reads CASSPAQGTNYGYTF. CDR3 nucleotides: TGTGCCAGCTCACCCGCGCAGGGGACTAACTATGGCTACACCTTC.

This chain joins TRBV6-1 and TRBJ2-7; TRBD2 agrees at 8 bases. CDR3 length: 18 residues. The germline V gene encodes CDR1 MNHNS and CDR2 SASEGT. J gave up 3 bases and V 0 bases, and 13 bases lay outside the gene matches. This CDR3 reads CASSEARGLSGANYEQYF. The CDR3 bases are TGTGCCAGCAGTGAAGCGCGGGGCCTTAGCGGGGCAAACTACGAGCAGTACTTC.

V usage is TRBV5-6 and J usage is TRBJ2-1; 8 bases match TRBD2. The J segment lost 5 bases and the V segment lost 0 bases, leaving 1 base of the junction unmatched. The length of the CDR3 is 14 residues. Germline values: CDR1 SGHDT, CDR2 YYEEEE. CDR3 residues: CASSLGLANNEQFF. As DNA, the CDR3 is TGTGCCAGCAGCTTGGGACTAGCGAACAATGAGCAGTTCTTC.

V usage is TRBV28 and J usage is TRBJ2-3; TRBD2 agrees at 11 bases. The germline V gene has CDR1 MDHEN and CDR2 SYDVKM. J gave up 2 bases and V 10 bases, and 2 bases lay outside the gene matches. The CDR3 extends over 13 amino acids. The CDR3 region has the DNA TGTGCCATACTAGCGGGGGCCACAGATACGCAGTATTTT. Encoded protein: CAILAGATDTQYF.

CDR3 sequence (DNA): TGTGCCAGCAGGACAGGGGGAGCTGGCTACACCTTC. Translating it yields CASRTGGAGYTF. The chain employs TRBV27 and TRBJ1-2, with TRBD1 identical over 9 bases. The V and J ends lost 6 bases and 7 bases, in that order; junction bases with no gene match: 3. This CDR3 region has 12 residues. Germline CDR1 reads MNHEY; CDR2 reads SMNVEV (reference sequence).

The rearrangement links TRBV7-8 to TRBJ1-2, with a weak D call TRBD1 (6 bases). Trimming left V 5 bases short and J 2 bases short, with 15 bases between. CDR1 is SGHVS and CDR2 is FQNEAQ in the germline V gene. The CDR3 has 15 amino acids. The CDR3 protein is CASSRTQGTNYGYTF. The DNA of the CDR3 is TGTGCCAGCAGCCGTACCCAGGGGACCAACTATGGCTACACCTTC.

The chain recombines TRBV5-6 with TRBJ2-7; TRBD1 matches 9 bases. Per germline, CDR1 SGHDT and CDR2 YYEEEE. V lost 4 bases to trimming and J lost 7 bases; unmatched junction nucleotides: 9. CDR3 length: 14 amino acids. DNA of the CDR3: TGTGCCAGCAGCCCCGGGACAGGGCTAAGGGAGCAGTACTTC. Translation: CASSPGTGLREQYF.